This T cell receptor (beta chain) was observed in a study of T cell repertoires in aging, cancer and after chemotherapy. Across the study: Chronic lymphocytic leukemia patients on fludarabine- or bendamustine-based regimens gave paired samples before and after chemotherapy.

Study-wide findings and caveats: Age-matched healthy donors had significantly more diverse, less clonal blood TCR repertoires than untreated cancer patients. These repertoire data do not allow conclusions about immunological memory after chemotherapy.

TRB rearrangements spanning V, D and J were amplified using mixed TRB-A/B primers. TCRdb processed the multiplex PCR reads anew with MiXCR; each CDR3 protein has one entry. This table holds under 3,000 distinct CDR3 sequences, around 52% found once. The V gene end was trimmed by 4 bases and the J gene end by 4 bases; junction bases not matched to a gene: 4. The CDR3 is 14 residues long. Germline CDR1 and CDR2: LNHNV and YYDKDF (reference sequence). Comments on this clonotype: The target antigen is unknown.

Peripheral blood genomic DNA, not sorted cells or RNA, was the template. Sequenced input: blood. The source is a human donor with a blood cancer. The donor label of this sample is uncertain. J is TRBJ2-7 and V is TRBV15; 10 nucleotides agree with TRBD1. CDR3: CATSMDRGRYEQYF. The CDR3 bases are TGTGCCACCAGCATGGACAGGGGGAGGTACGAGCAGTACTTC.